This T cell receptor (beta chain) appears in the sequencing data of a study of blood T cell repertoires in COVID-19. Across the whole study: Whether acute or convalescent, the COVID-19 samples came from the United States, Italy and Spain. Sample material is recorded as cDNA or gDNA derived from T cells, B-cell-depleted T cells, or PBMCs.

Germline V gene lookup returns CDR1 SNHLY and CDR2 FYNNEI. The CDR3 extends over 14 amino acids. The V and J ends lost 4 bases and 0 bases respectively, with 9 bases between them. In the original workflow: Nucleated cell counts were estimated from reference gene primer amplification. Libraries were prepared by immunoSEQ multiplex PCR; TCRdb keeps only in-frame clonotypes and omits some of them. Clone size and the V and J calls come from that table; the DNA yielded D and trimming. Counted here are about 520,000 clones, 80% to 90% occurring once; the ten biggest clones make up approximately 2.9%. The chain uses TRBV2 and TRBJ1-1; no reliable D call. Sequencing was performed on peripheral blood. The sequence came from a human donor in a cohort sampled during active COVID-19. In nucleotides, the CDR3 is TGTGCCAGCAGTGTTGGTCAGGTGAACACTGAAGCTTTCTTT. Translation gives CASSVGQVNTEAFF.